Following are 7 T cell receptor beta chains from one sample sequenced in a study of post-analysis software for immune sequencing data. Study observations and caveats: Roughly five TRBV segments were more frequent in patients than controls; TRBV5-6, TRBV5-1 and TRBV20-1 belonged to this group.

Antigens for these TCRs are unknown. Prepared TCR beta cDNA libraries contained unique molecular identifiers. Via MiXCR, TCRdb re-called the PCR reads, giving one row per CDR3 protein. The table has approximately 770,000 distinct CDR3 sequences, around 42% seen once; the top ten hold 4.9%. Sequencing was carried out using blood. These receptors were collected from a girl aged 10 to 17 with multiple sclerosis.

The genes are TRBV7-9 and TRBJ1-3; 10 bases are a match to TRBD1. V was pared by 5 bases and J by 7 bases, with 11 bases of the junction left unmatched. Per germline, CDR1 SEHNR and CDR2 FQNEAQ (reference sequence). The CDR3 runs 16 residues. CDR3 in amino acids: CASSPIGRQGANTIYF. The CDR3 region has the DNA TGTGCCAGCAGCCCTATTGGGAGACAGGGGGCCAACACCATATATTTT.

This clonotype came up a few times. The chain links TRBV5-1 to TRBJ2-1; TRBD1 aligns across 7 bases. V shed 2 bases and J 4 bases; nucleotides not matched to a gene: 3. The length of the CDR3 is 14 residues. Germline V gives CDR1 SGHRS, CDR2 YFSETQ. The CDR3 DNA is TGCGCCAGCAGCTTAGACAGGGCATACAATGAGCAGTTCTTC. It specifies CASSLDRAYNEQFF.

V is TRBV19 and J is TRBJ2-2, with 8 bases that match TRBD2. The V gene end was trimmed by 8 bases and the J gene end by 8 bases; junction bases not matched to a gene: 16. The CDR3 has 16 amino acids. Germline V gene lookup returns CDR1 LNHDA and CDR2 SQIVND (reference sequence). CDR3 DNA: TGTGCCAGTGCAAGCGGGAGAGCTCCATTTGAGGGGGAGCTGTTTTTT. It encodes CASASGRAPFEGELFF.

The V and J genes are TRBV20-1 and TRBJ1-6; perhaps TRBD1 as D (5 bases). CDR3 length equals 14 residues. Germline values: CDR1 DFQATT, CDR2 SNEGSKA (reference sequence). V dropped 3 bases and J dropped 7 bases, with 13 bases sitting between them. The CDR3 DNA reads TGCAGTGCTAGTGTAACAGGCGGGAATTCACCCCTCCACTTT. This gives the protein CSASVTGGNSPLHF.

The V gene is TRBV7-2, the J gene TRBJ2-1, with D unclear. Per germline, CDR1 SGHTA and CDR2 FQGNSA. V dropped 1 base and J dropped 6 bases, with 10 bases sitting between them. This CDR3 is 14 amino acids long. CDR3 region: CASSLDGYPNEQFF. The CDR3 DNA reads TGTGCCAGCAGCTTAGATGGCTACCCCAATGAGCAGTTCTTC.

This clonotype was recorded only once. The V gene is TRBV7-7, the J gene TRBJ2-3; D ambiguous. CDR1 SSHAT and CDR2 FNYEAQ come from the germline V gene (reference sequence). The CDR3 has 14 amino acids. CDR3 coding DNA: TGTGTTAGCAGCCGCGACACAGCCACAGATACGCAGTATTTT. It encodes CVSSRDTATDTQYF.

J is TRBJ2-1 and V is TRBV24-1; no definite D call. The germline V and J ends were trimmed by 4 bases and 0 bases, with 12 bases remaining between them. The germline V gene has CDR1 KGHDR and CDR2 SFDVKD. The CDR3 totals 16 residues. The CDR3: CATSDRLVSSYNEQFF. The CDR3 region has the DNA TGTGCCACCAGTGACCGATTAGTTAGCTCCTACAATGAGCAGTTCTTC.